This T cell receptor beta chain derives from a study of T cells in Graves' hyperthyroidism and ophthalmopathy. The CDR3 contains 15 residues. V lost 3 bases and J lost 0, with 9 bases in between. From germline, CDR1 is LNHDA and CDR2 SQIVND (reference sequence). The TCR beta CDR3 regions underwent amplification using RNA transcripts as the source. The primer set for the first-round RT-PCR of the TCR CDR3 was HTBI. One entry per CDR3 protein, called by TCRdb with MiXCR from the multiplex PCR reads. The repertoire includes over 400,000 distinct CDR3 sequences, about 15% of them detected once, and approximately 13% sits in the top ten.

V and J are TRBV19 and TRBJ1-5, with no clear D. Material for sequencing was blood. This clonotype was obtained from a man younger than 30 with Graves' ophthalmopathy. The CDR3 here is CASSIGFVSNQPQHF. The CDR3 nucleotides are TGTGCCAGTAGTATCGGGTTTGTTAGCAATCAGCCCCAGCATTTT.